This T cell receptor beta chain was sequenced during a study of blood T cell repertoires in COVID-19. Looking at the study overall: COVID-19 samples from acute and convalescent phases originated in the United States, Italy and Spain. Sources were T cells, B-cell-depleted T cells, or PBMCs; the material itself was cDNA or gDNA.

The CDR3 totals 13 residues. Deletions cut 4 bases from V and 6 bases from J, with 11 bases between. Germline V gives CDR1 SGHDT, CDR2 YYEEEE. Per the original data handling: For nucleated cells, counts were estimated from reference gene primer amplification. Some clones are missing from TCRdb's copy, which holds only in-frame ones; the method was immunoSEQ multiplex PCR. Clone size and V and J calls were adopted from that table, with D and trimming inferred from the DNA. The sample contains about 300,000 clones, approximately 90% of which appear only once. The receptor's source is a woman younger than 45 who had recovered from COVID-19. V and J are TRBV5-6 and TRBJ1-5, with TRBD1 as a possible D gene (5 bases). The material sequenced was peripheral blood. CDR3 protein: CASSPGGAQPQHF. CDR3 coding DNA: TGTGCCAGCAGCCCCGGTGGGGCTCAGCCCCAGCATTTT.